The 19 T cell receptor beta chains below come from one sample, sequenced in a study of beta chain features in type 1 diabetes (dated by TCRdb to 2017 to 2018). The library was built by means of the immunoSEQ multiplex PCR assay. All of the isolated RNA was reverse transcribed with the High Capacity cDNA Reverse Transcription Kit, so expressed TCRB transcripts were sequenced. Not all clones reach the TCRdb copy of this immuneACCESS table, which keeps in-frame sequences only. Checked studies attribute under half of the gap to unresolved V genes and leave the rest unexplained. In all, the sample holds hundreds of thousands of clones, and 15% of those were seen once. The ten largest clones capture roughly 0.098% of the sample. Source material: naive CD4+ T cells from blood. Sample cell subset or site, as interpreted from the label and publication: true naive CD4+ T cells. These receptors were obtained from a man aged 18 to 30 in good health.

This chain connects TRBV6-5 to TRBJ1-2; no definite D call. The CDR3 length is 14 residues. The V and J ends lost 4 bases and 3 bases respectively, with 12 bases between them. Looked up from germline, CDR1 is MNHEY and CDR2 is SVGAGI. CDR3 in DNA: TGTGCCAGCAGTTCACAGAATCCCCACTATGGCTACACCTTC. Encoded protein: CASSSQNPHYGYTF.

This clone was seen more than once but under ten times. The V call is TRBV30, the J call TRBJ1-5; D call uncertain. The CDR3 extends over 13 amino acids. Trimming shortened V by 2 bases and J by 1 base, and 6 bases separated the two germline ends. Germline loops: CDR1 GTSNPN, CDR2 SVGIG (reference sequence). Here the CDR3 DNA reads TGTGCCTGGAGTTTTTCAAGCAATCAGCCCCAGCATTTT. Translated, it gives CAWSFSSNQPQHF.

In its sample, this clone was seen a few times. The chain joins TRBV7-9 to TRBJ1-1, with a weak D call TRBD1 (5 bases). This CDR3 contains 13 residues. V dropped 7 bases and J dropped 3 bases, with 12 bases sitting between them. From germline, CDR1 is SEHNR and CDR2 FQNEAQ (reference sequence). CDR3 region: CASIGARDTEAFF. CDR3 sequence (DNA): TGTGCCAGCATAGGGGCAAGGGACACTGAAGCTTTCTTT.

The V gene is TRBV19, the J gene TRBJ1-1; a weak D match, TRBD1 (6 bases). Germline V gene sequence: CDR1 LNHDA, CDR2 SQIVND (reference sequence). V shed 5 bases and J shed 0 bases, with 16 bases lying between them. This CDR3 has 16 amino acids. CDR3 in DNA: TGTGCCAGTAGTCCCCGGACAGCCTACATGAACACTGAAGCTTTCTTT. It codes for CASSPRTAYMNTEAFF.

This clone turned up a few times. The genes are TRBV28 and TRBJ1-5, with unresolved D. The CDR3 has 14 residues. Germline V lookup: CDR1 MDHEN, CDR2 SYDVKM. Trimming left V 8 bases short and J 2 bases short, with 13 bases between. The CDR3 protein is CASWGEGGNQPQHF. The CDR3 coding sequence is TGTGCCAGCTGGGGAGAGGGAGGCAATCAGCCCCAGCATTTT.

This clone was counted only a few times. V is TRBV7-3 and J is TRBJ1-6; maybe TRBD1 (6 bases). The CDR3 covers 14 residues. The germline V gene has CDR1 SGHTA and CDR2 FQGTGA. V was shortened by 5 bases and J by 11 bases, with 16 bases between the two germline ends. CDR3 DNA sequence: TGTGCCAGCAGCATTCAAACAGGGACTGCACCCCTCCACTTT. Amino acids: CASSIQTGTAPLHF.

This clone has just a few counts. The chain combines TRBV6-6 with TRBJ1-2, with D possibly being TRBD1 (6 bases). Germline V lookup: CDR1 MNHNY, CDR2 SVGAGI (reference sequence). V was clipped by 10 bases and J by 7 bases, with 19 bases between them. CDR3 length: 13 amino acids. DNA for the CDR3: TGTGCCATTTACCTCCAGGGGAGGTTTGGCTACACCTTC. This encodes CAIYLQGRFGYTF.

CDR3 sequence reads: CASSGGMTYQPQHF. For the CDR3, the DNA is TGTGCCAGCAGCGGGGGAATGACGTATCAGCCCCAGCATTTT. This chain uses TRBV9 with TRBJ1-5; no definite D call. Per the germline V gene, CDR1 is SGDLS and CDR2 is YYNGEE. This CDR3 comprises 14 residues. Trimming left V 3 bases short and J 5 bases short, with 12 bases between.

This chain links TRBV18 with TRBJ2-7; no reliable D call. V lost 0 bases to trimming and J lost 2 bases, with 11 bases between them. From germline, CDR1 is KGHSH and CDR2 LQKENI. The CDR3 extends over 15 amino acids. CDR3 in DNA: TGTGCCAGCTCACCACCGCAGGTTGGGGCCTACGAGCAGTACTTC. Translating gives CASSPPQVGAYEQYF.

The rearrangement uses TRBV5-1 and TRBJ1-6, with 9 bases aligning to TRBD1. V shed 4 bases, J shed 6 bases, and the junction held 2 bases outside the gene matches. The germline CDR1 and CDR2 sequences are SGHRS and YFSETQ. This CDR3 contains 14 residues. The CDR3 sequence is CASSMDRGNSPLHF. CDR3 DNA sequence: TGCGCCAGCAGCATGGACAGGGGTAATTCACCCCTCCACTTT.

J is TRBJ2-7 and V is TRBV18; D gene ambiguous. The CDR3 contains 13 residues. Germline CDR1 KGHSH, CDR2 LQKENI. The germline V and J ends were trimmed by 4 bases and 3 bases, with 10 bases remaining between them. CDR3: CASSLPASYEQYF. The CDR3 DNA sequence: TGTGCCAGCTCACTGCCGGCCAGCTACGAGCAGTACTTC.

V and J are TRBV28 and TRBJ1-5; 7 bases are a match to TRBD1. CDR3 length: 12 residues. The germline V gene encodes CDR1 MDHEN and CDR2 SYDVKM. The ends lost 5 bases at V and 11 bases at J; junction bases unmatched: 6. The CDR3 DNA reads TGTGCCAGCAGTCCCAGGGGGGGAGCCCAGCATTTT. As protein: CASSPRGGAQHF.

The CDR3 sequence is CASSYGQNNSPLHF. The CDR3 DNA sequence: TGTGCCAGCAGTTATGGTCAGAATAATTCACCCCTCCACTTT. The chain is built from TRBV6-6 and TRBJ1-6; no clear D gene. CDR3 length: 14 residues. V dropped 3 bases and J dropped 5 bases, with 8 bases sitting between them. Germline V CDR1 and CDR2: MNHNY, SVGAGI (reference sequence).

There are a few counts of this clone. V usage is TRBV29-1 and J usage is TRBJ1-2, with a tentative D call TRBD1 (5 bases). The CDR3 consists of 14 residues. Germline assignment: CDR1 SQVTM and CDR2 ANQGSEA. V lost 3 bases to trimming and J lost 5 bases, with 16 bases between them. The chain's CDR3 is CSVESQGTPYGYTF. CDR3 DNA sequence: TGCAGCGTTGAGTCGCAGGGTACCCCTTATGGCTACACCTTC.

The chain is built from TRBV5-1 and TRBJ2-1; a weak D match, TRBD2 (5 bases). There are 14 residues in the CDR3. Germline CDR1 and CDR2: SGHRS and YFSETQ. Trimming stripped 0 bases from V and 6 bases from J, with 10 bases between. CDR3 sequence: CASSLERASNEQFF. DNA of the CDR3: TGCGCCAGCAGCTTGGAGAGGGCGAGCAATGAGCAGTTCTTC. The full variable domain, with the rest looked up from reference TRBV5-1 and TRBJ2-1, is KAGVTQTPRYLIKTRGQQVTLSCSPISGHRSVSWYQQTPGQGLQFLFEYFSETQRNKGNFPGRFSGRQFSNSRSEMNVSTLELGDSALYLCASSLERASNEQFFGPGTRLTVL.

The gene calls are TRBV6-5 and TRBJ2-5; TRBD2 is a possible D gene (6 bases). With 5 bases removed from V and 2 bases from J, the gap between germline ends came to 15 bases. Germline V lookup: CDR1 MNHEY, CDR2 SVGAGI. CDR3 length equals 15 residues. This chain's CDR3 is CASSKFSGRQETQYF. The CDR3 DNA reads TGTGCCAGCAGTAAATTCTCAGGGAGGCAAGAGACCCAGTACTTC.

V gene TRBV25-1 combines with J gene TRBJ1-2; 7 nucleotides line up with TRBD1. The CDR3 loop spans 12 amino acids. V gave up 5 bases and J gave up 7 bases; unmatched junction bases: 4. CDR1 is MGHDK and CDR2 is SYGVNS in the germline V gene. CDR3 DNA: TGTGCCAGCAGTATTAACAGGGGTGGCTACACCTTC. Translating it yields CASSINRGGYTF.

The sample holds a few counts of this clone. This chain links TRBV10-3 with TRBJ1-1, with no clear D. The V end was cut by 2 bases, the J end by 0 bases, with 7 bases between. This CDR3 comprises 14 residues. Germline CDR1 is ENHRY and CDR2 is SYGVKD. In DNA form, the CDR3 reads TGTGCCATCAGTGAGAATGCTATGAACACTGAAGCTTTCTTT. Residues: CAISENAMNTEAFF.

This clone was observed a handful of times. The chain couples TRBV5-8 to TRBJ1-2, with D possibly matching TRBD1 (6 bases). CDR3 length: 15 residues. The germline V gene encodes CDR1 SGHTS and CDR2 YDEGEE. The germline V and J ends were trimmed by 1 base and 5 bases, with 15 bases remaining between them. As DNA, the CDR3 is TGTGCCAGCAGCTTGTCCCACGGGGGCCGGTATGGCTACACCTTC. Translated, it gives CASSLSHGGRYGYTF.